A single sample gave rise to the 29 T cell receptor beta chains below, sequenced in a study of monozygotic twins with inflammatory bowel disease. TCRdb reprocessed the 5' RACE reads and keeps a single row for each CDR3 protein, giving no DNA. The sample has some 160,000 distinct CDR3 sequences. Sequenced material: blood. All receptors come from a human donor with ulcerative colitis or Crohn's disease, or a healthy co-twin of an affected twin (not recorded which).

This rearrangement joins TRBV12-3 or TRBV12-4 to TRBJ2-7; TCRdb lists TRBD2, though no DNA is available to test this call. CDR3 length: 15 residues. The CDR3 is CASRKGLAGGYEQYF.

This chain links TRBV12-3 or TRBV12-4 with TRBJ2-7; TCRdb calls TRBD2, which cannot be checked without DNA. The CDR3 is 13 amino acids. CDR3 residues: CASSLEAGSEQYF.

This chain joins TRBV20-1 and TRBJ1-2. CDR3 length equals 12 residues. Per the germline V gene, CDR1 is DFQATT and CDR2 is SNEGSKA (reference sequence). The CDR3: CSARVGWKGYTF.

The V call is TRBV2, the J call TRBJ2-2; TCRdb's assignment of TRBD2 cannot be checked, as there is no DNA. CDR3 length: 14 residues. CDR1 SNHLY and CDR2 FYNNEI come from the germline V gene. This CDR3 is CASSEGQGGGELFF.

This chain links TRBV4-3 with TRBJ2-1; TCRdb selects TRBD1, and the lack of DNA leaves this call unchecked. The CDR3 has 14 amino acids. Per the germline V gene, CDR1 is LGHNA and CDR2 is YSLEER. The CDR3 reads CASSQGRRADEQFF.

The chain joins TRBV5-1 to TRBJ1-4; lacking DNA, the TRBD1 call made by TCRdb goes unchecked. The CDR3 sequence is 14 residues long. Germline CDR1 reads SGHRS; CDR2 reads YFSETQ. The CDR3 loop reads CASSHGTGNEKLFF. The full variable domain, its missing parts supplied by reference TRBV5-1 and TRBJ1-4, is KAGVTQTPRYLIKTRGQQVTLSCSPISGHRSVSWYQQTPGQGLQFLFEYFSETQRNKGNFPGRFSGRQFSNSRSEMNVSTLELGDSALYLCASSHGTGNEKLFFGSGTQLSVL.

The rearrangement joins TRBV18 to TRBJ2-2; the TCRdb call, TRBD1, lacks DNA for checking. Germline CDR1 is KGHSH and CDR2 is LQKENI. The CDR3 runs 15 residues. This CDR3 reads CASSKQLPGTGELFF.

This chain uses TRBV11-2 with TRBJ2-7; the D call of TRBD1 rests on TCRdb alone, since no DNA is present to check it. The CDR3 consists of 15 residues. Germline CDR1 SGHAT, CDR2 FQNNGV. The CDR3 here is CASSLGLQGRHEQYF.

This chain joins TRBV5-1 and TRBJ2-1; TCRdb's D call of TRBD2 is untestable without DNA. Germline CDR1 is SGHRS and CDR2 is YFSETQ. The CDR3 covers 12 residues. The CDR3 protein is CASSPGLREQFF.

This chain joins TRBV5-1 and TRBJ2-7; TCRdb picks TRBD1, but there is no DNA to check that call. CDR3 length: 15 residues. Germline-derived CDR1 and CDR2 are SGHRS and YFSETQ. CDR3 protein: CASSVLPGQAYEQYF.

This rearrangement joins TRBV29-1 to TRBJ1-2; without DNA, the TCRdb call of TRBD1 cannot be checked. Germline assignment: CDR1 SQVTM and CDR2 ANQGSEA. CDR3 length: 11 residues. The CDR3 region is CSVGPLDGYTF.

The rearrangement uses TRBV5-6 and TRBJ1-3; TCRdb reports TRBD1, a call that lacks DNA to check it against. Germline lookup yields CDR1 SGHDT and CDR2 YYEEEE. This CDR3 region has 15 residues. This CDR3 is CASSTRGTSGNTIYF.

The rearrangement uses TRBV30 and TRBJ1-6; TCRdb's D call of TRBD1 is untestable without DNA. The CDR3 has 17 amino acids. Germline CDR1 is GTSNPN and CDR2 is SVGIG (reference sequence). The CDR3 sequence is CAWSVGKGGAGNSPLHF.

The rearrangement links TRBV7-2 to TRBJ1-2. CDR3 length equals 14 residues. Germline V gene data show CDR1 as SGHTA and CDR2 as FQGNSA. CDR3 sequence reads: CASSSRGQDRGYTF.

The chain links TRBV6-5 to TRBJ2-2; TCRdb calls TRBD2, which cannot be checked without DNA. Germline CDR1 MNHEY, CDR2 SVGAGI. CDR3 length: 17 amino acids. CDR3 sequence: CASSSSGLAANTGELFF.

CDR3 residues: CASSVQGMNTEAFF. The chain carries TRBV6-4 and TRBJ1-1; lacking DNA, the TRBD1 call made by TCRdb goes unchecked. CDR1 and CDR2 (germline): MRHNA, SNTAGT. CDR3 length: 14 residues.

The V call is TRBV5-1, the J call TRBJ2-5. CDR3 length: 13 amino acids. Germline assignment: CDR1 SGHRS and CDR2 YFSETQ. The CDR3 here is CASSWGISETQYF.

V and J are TRBV24-1 and TRBJ1-5; TCRdb names TRBD1, which stays unverified in the absence of DNA. Germline CDR1 KGHDR, CDR2 SFDVKD. This CDR3 is built from 16 residues. This CDR3 reads CATSDDRGTSNQPQHF.

The chain joins TRBV5-1 to TRBJ2-7. The germline gives CDR1 SGHRS, CDR2 YFSETQ. The CDR3 contains 17 residues. The CDR3 sequence is CASSLILGVKRVNEQYF.

The rearrangement joins TRBV28 to TRBJ2-1; absent DNA, TCRdb's TRBD2 call cannot be checked. CDR1 is MDHEN, CDR2 SYDVKM, per germline. This CDR3 region has 14 residues. CDR3: CASSLGVGTNEQFF.

The chain employs TRBV5-1 and TRBJ2-6; absent DNA, TCRdb's TRBD1 call cannot be checked. The CDR3 spans 18 residues. CDR1 and CDR2 (germline): SGHRS, YFSETQ. The CDR3 protein is CASSRTQGATSGANVLTF.

The V call is TRBV7-9, the J call TRBJ2-3; without DNA, the TCRdb call of TRBD1 cannot be checked. Germline V gene data show CDR1 as SEHNR and CDR2 as FQNEAQ (reference sequence). This CDR3 is 15 amino acids long. CDR3 residues: CASSQTQGATDTQYF.

The chain joins TRBV29-1 to TRBJ2-2. The germline gives CDR1 SQVTM, CDR2 ANQGSEA. This CDR3 has 12 amino acids. The CDR3 reads CSVVWNTGELFF.

The gene calls are TRBV5-6 and TRBJ1-1; TCRdb's D call, TRBD1, is unchecked because there is no DNA. The length of the CDR3 is 12 residues. Germline lookup yields CDR1 SGHDT and CDR2 YYEEEE. CDR3 in amino acids: CASSRRVSEAFF.

This rearrangement joins TRBV20-1 to TRBJ2-5; the TCRdb D gene call, TRBD1, has no DNA to confirm it. Germline CDR1 DFQATT, CDR2 SNEGSKA (reference sequence). The CDR3 loop spans 13 amino acids. This CDR3 is CGASPTEEETQYF.

The rearrangement uses TRBV10-3 and TRBJ2-5; the D gene TCRdb calls, TRBD1, cannot be checked with no DNA. Germline V gene sequence: CDR1 ENHRY, CDR2 SYGVKD. The CDR3 is 14 amino acids. CDR3 sequence: CAISERRGQETQYF.

The chain has TRBV6-2 or TRBV6-3 and TRBJ2-1; TCRdb reports TRBD1, a call that lacks DNA to check it against. Germline V lookup: CDR1 MNHEY, CDR2 SVGEGT. CDR3 length: 15 amino acids. Here the CDR3 reads CASSTNRGIYNEQFF.

The V call is TRBV7-9, the J call TRBJ2-1; TCRdb returns TRBD1, unconfirmable since there is no DNA. Germline CDR1 SEHNR, CDR2 FQNEAQ (reference sequence). The CDR3 consists of 16 residues. CDR3 region: CASSLVSAGAGGEQFF.

The chain has TRBV4-2 and TRBJ2-3; with no DNA, the TCRdb D assignment of TRBD1 cannot be verified. Germline CDR1 and CDR2: LGHNA and YNFKEQ. The CDR3 loop spans 17 amino acids. The CDR3 reads CASTRTGGRWGTDTQYF.